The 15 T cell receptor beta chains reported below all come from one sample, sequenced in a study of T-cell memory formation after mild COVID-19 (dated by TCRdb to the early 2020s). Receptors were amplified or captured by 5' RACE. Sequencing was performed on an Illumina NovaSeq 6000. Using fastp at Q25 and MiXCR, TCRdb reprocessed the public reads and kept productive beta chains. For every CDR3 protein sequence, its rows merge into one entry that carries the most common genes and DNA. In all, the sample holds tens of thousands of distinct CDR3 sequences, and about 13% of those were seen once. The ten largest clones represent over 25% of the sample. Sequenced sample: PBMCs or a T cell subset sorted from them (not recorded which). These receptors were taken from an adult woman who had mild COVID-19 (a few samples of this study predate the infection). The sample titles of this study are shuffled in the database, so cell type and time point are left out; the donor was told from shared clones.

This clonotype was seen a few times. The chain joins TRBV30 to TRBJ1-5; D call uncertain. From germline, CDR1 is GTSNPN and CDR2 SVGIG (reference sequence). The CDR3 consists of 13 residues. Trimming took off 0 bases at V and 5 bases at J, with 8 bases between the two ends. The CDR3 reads CAWSVEGHQPQHF. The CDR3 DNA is TGTGCCTGGAGTGTGGAAGGGCATCAGCCCCAGCATTTT.

This CDR3 is CASSVAWGGPYEQYF. The CDR3 bases are TGTGCCAGCAGCGTGGCATGGGGGGGACCCTACGAGCAGTACTTC. This chain links TRBV9 with TRBJ2-7; 7 nucleotides match TRBD2. The junction had 7 bases not matched to a gene; V was cut back by 2 bases and J by 2 bases. Germline V gives CDR1 SGDLS, CDR2 YYNGEE. This CDR3 is 15 amino acids long.

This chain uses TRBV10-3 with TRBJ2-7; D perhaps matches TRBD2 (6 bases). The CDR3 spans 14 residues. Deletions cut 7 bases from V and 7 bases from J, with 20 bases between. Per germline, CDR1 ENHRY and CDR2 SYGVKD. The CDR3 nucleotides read TGTGCCATCACTCGTGCTGGGGGGTTAGGGGAGCAGTACTTC. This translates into CAITRAGGLGEQYF.

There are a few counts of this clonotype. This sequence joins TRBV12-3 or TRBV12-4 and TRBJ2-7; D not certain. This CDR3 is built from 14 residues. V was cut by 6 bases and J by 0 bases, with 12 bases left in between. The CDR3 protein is CASSLIYSSYEQYF. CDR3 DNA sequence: TGTGCCAGCAGCCTAATCTATAGCTCCTACGAGCAGTACTTC.

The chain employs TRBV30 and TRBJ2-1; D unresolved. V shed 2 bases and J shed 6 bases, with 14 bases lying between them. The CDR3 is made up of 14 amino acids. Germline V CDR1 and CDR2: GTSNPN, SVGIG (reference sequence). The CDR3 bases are TGTGCCTGGAGTACCCCGTCCGACGGCAATGAGCAGTTCTTC. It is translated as CAWSTPSDGNEQFF.

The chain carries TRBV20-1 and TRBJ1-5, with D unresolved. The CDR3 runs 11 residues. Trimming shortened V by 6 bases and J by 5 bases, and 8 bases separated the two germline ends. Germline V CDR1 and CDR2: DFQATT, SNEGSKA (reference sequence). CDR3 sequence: CSAEGDQPQHF. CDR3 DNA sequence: TGCAGTGCCGAGGGTGATCAGCCCCAGCATTTT.

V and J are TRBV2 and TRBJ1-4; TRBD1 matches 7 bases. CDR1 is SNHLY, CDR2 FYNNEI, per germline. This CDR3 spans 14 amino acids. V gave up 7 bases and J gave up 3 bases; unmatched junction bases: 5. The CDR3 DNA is TGTGCCAGCAAGGTCAGGGGGGCTAATGAAAAACTGTTTTTT. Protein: CASKVRGANEKLFF.

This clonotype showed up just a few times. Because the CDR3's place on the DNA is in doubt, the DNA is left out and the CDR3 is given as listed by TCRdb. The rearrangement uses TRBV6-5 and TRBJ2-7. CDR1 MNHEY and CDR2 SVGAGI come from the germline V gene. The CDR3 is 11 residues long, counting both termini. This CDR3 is CASSTSDEQYF.

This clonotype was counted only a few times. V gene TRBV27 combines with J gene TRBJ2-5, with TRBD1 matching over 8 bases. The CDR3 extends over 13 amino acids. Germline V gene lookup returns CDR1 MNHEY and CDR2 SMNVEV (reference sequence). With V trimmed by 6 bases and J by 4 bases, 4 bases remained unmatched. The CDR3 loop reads CASSGQGRETQYF. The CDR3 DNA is TGTGCCAGCAGCGGACAGGGACGAGAGACCCAGTACTTC.

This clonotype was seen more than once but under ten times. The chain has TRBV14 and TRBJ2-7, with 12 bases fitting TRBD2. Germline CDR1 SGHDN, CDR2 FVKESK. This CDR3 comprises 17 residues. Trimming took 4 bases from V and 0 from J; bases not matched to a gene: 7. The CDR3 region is CASSPGTSGLVSYEQYF. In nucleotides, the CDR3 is TGTGCCAGCAGCCCTGGGACTAGCGGGCTCGTCTCCTACGAGCAGTACTTC. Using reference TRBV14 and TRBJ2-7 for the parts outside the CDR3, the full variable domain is EAGVTQFPSHSVIEKGQTVTLRCDPISGHDNLYWYRRVMGKEIKFLLHFVKESKQDESGMPNNRFLAERTGGTYSTLKVQPAELEDSGVYFCASSPGTSGLVSYEQYFGPGTRLTVT.

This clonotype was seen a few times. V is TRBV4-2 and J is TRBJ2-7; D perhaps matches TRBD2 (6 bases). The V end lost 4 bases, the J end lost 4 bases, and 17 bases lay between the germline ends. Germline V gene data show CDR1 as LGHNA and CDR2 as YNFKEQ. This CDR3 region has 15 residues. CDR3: CASSPWAEGNYEQYF. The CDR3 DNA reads TGTGCCAGCAGCCCCTGGGCGGAGGGCAATTACGAGCAGTACTTC.

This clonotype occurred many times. This chain's CDR3 is CASSLGQTLSYEQYF. The CDR3, as DNA: TGTGCCAGCAGCTTGGGACAGACCCTTTCCTACGAGCAGTACTTC. This chain joins TRBV9 and TRBJ2-7; TRBD1 matches 7 bases. This CDR3 is 15 amino acids long. V was clipped by 4 bases and J by 1 base; unmatched bases: 8. The germline CDR1 and CDR2 sequences are SGDLS and YYNGEE. Full variable domain (rest looked up from reference TRBV9 and TRBJ2-7): DSGVTQTPKHLITATGQRVTLRCSPRSGDLSVYWYQQSLDQGLQFLIQYYNGEERAKGNILERFSAQQFPDLHSELNLSSLELGDSALYFCASSLGQTLSYEQYFGPGTRLTVT.

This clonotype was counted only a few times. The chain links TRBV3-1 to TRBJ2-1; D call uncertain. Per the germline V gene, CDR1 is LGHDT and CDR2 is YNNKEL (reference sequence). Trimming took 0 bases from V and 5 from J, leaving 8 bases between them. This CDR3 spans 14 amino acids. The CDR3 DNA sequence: TGTGCCAGCAGCCAAGATCGGGTCGACAATGAGCAGTTCTTC. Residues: CASSQDRVDNEQFF.

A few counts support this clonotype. Here the CDR3 DNA reads TGTGCCAGCACTACCACTAGCGGGAGTTTCTACAATGAGCAGTTCTTC. As protein: CASTTTSGSFYNEQFF. The chain employs TRBV27 and TRBJ2-1; 11 bases are a match to TRBD2. CDR3 length: 16 amino acids. Germline loops: CDR1 MNHEY, CDR2 SMNVEV (reference sequence). V dropped 7 bases and J dropped 3; count of bases not matched to a gene: 8.

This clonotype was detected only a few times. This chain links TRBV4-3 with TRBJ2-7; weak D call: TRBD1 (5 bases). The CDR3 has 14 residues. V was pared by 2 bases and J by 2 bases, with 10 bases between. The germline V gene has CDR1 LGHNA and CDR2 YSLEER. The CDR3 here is CASSQFTGTYEQYF. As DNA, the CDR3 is TGCGCCAGCAGCCAATTTACAGGAACCTACGAGCAGTACTTC.